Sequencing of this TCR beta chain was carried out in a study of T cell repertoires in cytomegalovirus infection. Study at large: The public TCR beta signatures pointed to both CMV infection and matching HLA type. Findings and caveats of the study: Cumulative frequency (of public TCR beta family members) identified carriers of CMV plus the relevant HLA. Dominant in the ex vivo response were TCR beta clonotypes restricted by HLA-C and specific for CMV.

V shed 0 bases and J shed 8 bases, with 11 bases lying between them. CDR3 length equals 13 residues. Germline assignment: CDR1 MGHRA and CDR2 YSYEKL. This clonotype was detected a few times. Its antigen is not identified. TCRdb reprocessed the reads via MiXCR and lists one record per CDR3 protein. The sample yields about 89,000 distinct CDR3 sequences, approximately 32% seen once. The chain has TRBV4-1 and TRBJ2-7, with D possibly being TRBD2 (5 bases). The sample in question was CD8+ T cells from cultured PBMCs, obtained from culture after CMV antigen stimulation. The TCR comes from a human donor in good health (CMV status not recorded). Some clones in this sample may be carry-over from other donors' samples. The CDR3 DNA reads TGCGCCAGCAGCCAAGATCGAGGGAATAAGCAGTACTTC. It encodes CASSQDRGNKQYF.